This T cell receptor beta chain was identified during a study of CXCR3-negative and CXCR3-positive naive CD8 T cells. General observations from the study: TRB CDR3 hydrophobicity was greater in CXCR3-positive naive cells than in CXCR3-negative naive cells. Similar TRBV-TRBJ gene usage was seen in naive CXCR3-negative and CXCR3-positive cells, but not in memory cells. CXCR3 expression partially decreased after cryopreservation; most assays used fresh PBMCs. High diversity, comparable across both naive subsets, contrasted with much lower diversity in memory CD8+ cells.

Preparation of TRB cDNA libraries relied on 5' RACE carrying UMI labels. TCRdb reprocessed the 5' RACE reads and keeps a single row for each CDR3 protein, giving no DNA. The sample shows over 70,000 distinct CDR3 sequences, and roughly 0.89% sits with its ten largest clones. CDR3 length equals 12 residues. Per germline, CDR1 SQVTM and CDR2 ANQGSEA. Concerning this clonotype: Its antigen is not identified.

This receptor was taken from a human donor in good health. Some clones in this sample may be carry-over from other donors' samples. Material for sequencing was naive CXCR3+ CD8+ T cells from blood. Subset in this sample: CD45RO-CCR7+CD27+CD95- naive CD8+ T cells expressing CXCR3 (TNR3+). The rearrangement uses TRBV29-1 and TRBJ1-1. CDR3 region: CSVGGRDTEAFF.